This T cell receptor (beta chain) comes out of a study of long-term antiretroviral therapy in people with HIV. Ahead of DNA extraction, samples held about 0.95-10 million cryopreserved PBMC each. Germline assignment: CDR1 SGHRS and CDR2 YFSETQ. CDR3 length: 15 residues. Trimming took off 0 bases at V and 2 bases at J, with 12 bases between the two ends. At the survey level, the v3.0 immunoSEQ assay was run. Repertoires were generated with immunoSEQ multiplex PCR, while TCRdb's copy carries only in-frame clones and drops some. This sample has around 19,000 clones; roughly 75% occur once, and the top ten carry 14%.

This receptor was identified in a woman in her twenties or thirties with HIV. The material sequenced was unsorted PBMCs, taken 2.9 years after starting antiretroviral therapy. The chain is built from TRBV5-1 and TRBJ2-7, with D perhaps matching TRBD1 (6 bases). The CDR3 nucleotides are TGCGCCAGCAGCTTGGTGGGGGCTTCCACCTACGAGCAGTACTTC. Translation gives CASSLVGASTYEQYF.